This T cell receptor beta chain was profiled in a study of T cells in Graves' hyperthyroidism and ophthalmopathy (dated by TCRdb to the late 2010s). With respect to the entire study: Peripheral blood was sampled at the time of initial diagnosis, prior to any treatment. In roughly six Graves' hyperthyroidism patients, the study also compared T-cell repertoires from thyroid tissue with T-cell repertoires from blood. To identify TCR V-J signatures that set the groups apart, the researchers used a discovery cohort of more than 95 patients, made up of 40 to 45 with Graves' ophthalmopathy and 55 to 65 with stable Graves' hyperthyroidism. Once sampling was done, hyperthyroidism patients were given methimazole at a starting dose of 30 mg daily, whereas ophthalmopathy patients were given high-dose intravenous methylprednisolone. Whether ophthalmopathy could be predicted prospectively was tested in an independent validation cohort made up of 18 to 20 hyperthyroidism patients plus 17 patients who later progressed to ophthalmopathy. The approximately 95 discovery patients were divided at random into training and test sets in a 7:3 ratio. The paper reports TCR Vbeta CDR3 sequencing of more than 120 peripheral blood samples: approximately 41 ophthalmopathy, fewer than 80 hyperthyroidism and around 17 progressor patients. The study at large found these results: Sample size was not statistically predetermined, and investigators were not blinded to group allocation. During validation, the model predicted progression to ophthalmopathy a median of around six months ahead of onset, with almost 71% sensitivity and about 75% specificity. A 13 V-J signature model separated ophthalmopathy from stable hyperthyroidism, with around 91% sensitivity and 81% to 82% specificity in cross-validation and 80%/75% in testing. Blood samples also contained most of the expanded thyroid clonotypes (frequency above 0.001), which suggests that blood repertoires may reflect thyroid immune responses.

Amplification of TCR beta CDR3 regions was carried out from RNA transcripts. For the first round of RT-PCR on the TCR CDR3, the HTBI primer set was used together with the Qiagen OneStep RT-PCR kit. Libraries were constructed in a second round of multiplex PCR, after which size selection and purification were carried out. The libraries were sequenced on an Illumina HiSeq2000 using paired-end 100 bp reads. The original methods were these. SOAPnuke was used to process the raw data, throwing out any read that contained adapters or uncalled bases, had a mean Phred below 15, or lacked an exact constant-primer or identifier match. High-quality paired reads were merged using COPE v1.2.5, and each unique nucleotide sequence was defined as a clonotype. Clonotypes were aligned to IMGT TRBV, TRBD and TRBJ reference segments using MiTCR v1.1. The analysis included only V-J combinations with a frequency above 0.0001, which together covered roughly 99% of the repertoires. A TCS score was defined as the ratio of F50 (clonal expansion) to E x V (chaos), with BLOSUM62-based TCRdist applied between CDR3 peptides within each V-J. Welch's t-statistics and random forest reduced several hundred V-J features to some 14, which were used in a naive Bayes classifier (R e1071). The public sequencing data were trimmed at Q25 with fastp and processed into clonotypes with MiXCR by TCRdb, which kept only in-frame beta chains. Rows are unified per CDR3 protein, each entry keeping the most common DNA and genes. The V and J calls, along with clone size, are taken from TCRdb and not from the paper's own processing. The sample data list 700,000 or so distinct CDR3 sequences, and about 17% of these were observed just once. Jointly, the top ten make up approximately 8% of the sample.

A patient counted as having stable Graves' hyperthyroidism if no progression to ophthalmopathy occurred over 18 months of follow-up. Hyperthyroidism patients were aged 18 to 65 years and newly diagnosed, with disease duration of less than 2 months. The study excluded patients with uncontrolled infections, other autoimmune diseases, pregnancy or lactation. Diagnoses relied on clinical symptoms, serum thyroxine and TRAb, thyroid ultrasound and orbital computed tomography. PBMCs were isolated from more than 8 ml of fresh peripheral blood by Ficoll-Paque density gradient centrifugation. Trizol reagent was used to extract total RNA, and RNA quality was then checked on an Agilent 2100 Bioanalyzer. Note on this clonotype: Its antigen has not been determined. No base-level quality is on record; no much larger clone is a single base apart.

Measured from the cysteine to the phenylalanine, the CDR3 is 10 residues long. The retained sequence is limited to the CDR3, 30 bases, with the frame set at the first base. In the germline V gene, CDR1 corresponds to SQVTM and CDR2 to ANQGSEA. V sheds 7 bases and J sheds 5 bases, leaving 8 bases between their ends. Sequencing was done on a sample of blood. This clonotype was obtained from a young man with Graves' hyperthyroidism. The chain is encoded by TRBV29-1 joined to TRBJ1-1, with TRBD1 tentatively as D gene (5 bases match). The DNA sequence follows: TGCAGCGGGGGGGGGACTGAAGCTTTCTTT. It codes for CSGGGTEAFF.